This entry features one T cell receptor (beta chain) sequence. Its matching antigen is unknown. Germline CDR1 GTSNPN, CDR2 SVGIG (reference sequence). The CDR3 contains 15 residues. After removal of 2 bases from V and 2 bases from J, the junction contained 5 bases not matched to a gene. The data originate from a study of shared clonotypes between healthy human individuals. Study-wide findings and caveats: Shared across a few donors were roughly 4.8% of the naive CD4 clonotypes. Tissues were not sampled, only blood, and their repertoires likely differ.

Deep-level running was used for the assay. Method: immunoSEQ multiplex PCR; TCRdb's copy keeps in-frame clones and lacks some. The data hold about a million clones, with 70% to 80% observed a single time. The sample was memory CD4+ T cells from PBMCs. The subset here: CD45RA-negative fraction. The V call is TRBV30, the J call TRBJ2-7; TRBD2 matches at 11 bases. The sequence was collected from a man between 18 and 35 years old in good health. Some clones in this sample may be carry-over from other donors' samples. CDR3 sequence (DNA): TGTGCCTGGAGTCGTCTAGCGGGGGGCCCCTACGAGCAGTACTTC. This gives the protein CAWSRLAGGPYEQYF.